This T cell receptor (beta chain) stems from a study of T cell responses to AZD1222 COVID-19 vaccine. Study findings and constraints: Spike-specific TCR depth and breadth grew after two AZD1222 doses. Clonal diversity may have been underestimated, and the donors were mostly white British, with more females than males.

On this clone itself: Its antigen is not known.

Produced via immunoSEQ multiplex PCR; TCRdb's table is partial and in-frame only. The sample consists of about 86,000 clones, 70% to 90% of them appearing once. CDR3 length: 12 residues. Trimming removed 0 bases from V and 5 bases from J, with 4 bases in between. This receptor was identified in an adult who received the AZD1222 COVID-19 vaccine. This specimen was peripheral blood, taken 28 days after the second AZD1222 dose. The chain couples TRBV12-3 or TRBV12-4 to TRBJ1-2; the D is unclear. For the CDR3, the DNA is TGTGCCAGCAGTTTAGCGGAATATGGCTACACCTTC. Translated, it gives CASSLAEYGYTF.